This record concerns one T cell receptor beta chain sequence. The data originate from a study of OX40 agonist ivuxolimab in advanced cancers. The overall study: The patients received ivuxolimab by intravenous route every 2 weeks at 0.01 to 10 mg/kg.

TCRdb's copy holds only in-frame clones and misses some; the assay was immunoSEQ multiplex PCR. Among 65,000 to 90,000 clones, approximately 80% were seen once, and the ten largest hold 2.5% to 3%. This CDR3 is 15 amino acids long. The ends were cut back, 5 bases at V and 1 base at J, with 15 bases in the middle. The germline CDR1 and CDR2 sequences are MNHNY and SVGAGI (reference sequence). This chain uses TRBV6-6 with TRBJ2-7; D is unresolved. The clonotype originates from an adult with an advanced solid tumor such as melanoma, head and neck, liver or kidney cancer. The source material was CD4+ or CD8+ T cells sorted from blood, sampled in a trial of the OX40 agonist ivuxolimab. For the CDR3, the DNA is TGTGCCAGCAGTACTTACAGCCTCCAATCCTACGAGCAGTACTTC. Protein sequence: CASSTYSLQSYEQYF.